The following is a TCR beta chain sequence with its context. The sample is drawn from a study of CD8 T cells in Susac syndrome. Germline V gene lookup returns CDR1 MNHEY and CDR2 SMNVEV (reference sequence). The CDR3 runs to 15 residues. V shed 3 bases and J 6 bases; nucleotides not matched to a gene: 7. The patients serving as multiple sclerosis controls were treatment-naive. They had stable or active relapsing-remitting disease and fulfilled revised McDonald criteria. Negative isolation was used for CD8+ and CD4+ T cells, and FACS enrichment was applied to TEMRA cells. Reverse transcription used roughly 0.45 to 1 ug RNA and random hexamers. TCRdb re-derived calls from the immunoSEQ multiplex PCR reads in MiXCR, one entry per CDR3 protein. The table has approximately 280,000 distinct CDR3 sequences, 80% to 90% seen once.

The gene calls are TRBV27 and TRBJ2-7; 11 nucleotides match TRBD1. Sample: CD8+ T cells from PBMCs. This TCR derives from a human donor with multiple sclerosis. This CDR3 reads CASSFGGQGGLEQYF. The CDR3 DNA sequence: TGTGCCAGCAGTTTTGGGGGACAGGGGGGACTCGAGCAGTACTTC.